The 13 T cell receptor beta chains given below trace back to one sample, sequenced in a study of shared clonotypes between healthy human individuals. Repertoires were generated with immunoSEQ multiplex PCR, while TCRdb's copy carries only in-frame clones and drops some. The sample lists roughly 1,500,000 clones, about 98.5% occurring once. Source material: naive CD4+ T cells sorted from blood. Regarding subset: CD45RA+ positively selected. All receptors derive from a man aged 25-45 years in good health.

This clone has a single count. Other DNA sequences of this sample code for an identical CDR3. In nucleotides, the CDR3 is TGTGCCAGCAGCTCCTCCGGGAGCTCCTACGAGCAGTACTTC. Its protein product is CASSSSGSSYEQYF. This chain connects TRBV9 to TRBJ2-7; tentative D call: TRBD2 (6 bases). Germline V gene lookup returns CDR1 SGDLS and CDR2 YYNGEE. This CDR3 is built from 14 residues. V was pared by 4 bases and J by 0 bases, with 11 bases between.

The J gene is TRBJ2-3, the V gene TRBV25-1, with 11 nucleotides matching TRBD2. Losses at the gene ends were 4 bases for V and 5 bases for J; bases not matched to a gene: 2. The CDR3 extends over 14 amino acids. Germline V gene sequence: CDR1 MGHDK, CDR2 SYGVNS. The chain's CDR3 is CASSVAGGRDTQYF. The CDR3 DNA is TGTGCCAGCAGTGTAGCGGGAGGGAGAGATACGCAGTATTTT.

Here the CDR3 reads CASSGGASYNEQFF. CDR3 nucleotides: TGTGCCAGCAGCGGCGGGGCATCCTACAATGAGCAGTTCTTC. The chain has TRBV5-4 and TRBJ2-1, with D possibly being TRBD2 (6 bases). The CDR3 runs 14 residues. The V gene lost 4 bases and the J gene lost 1 base, with 9 bases spanning the gap. CDR1 SGHNT and CDR2 YYREEE come from the germline V gene (reference sequence).

CDR3 sequence: CASSLGYSYEQYF. The CDR3 DNA is TGTGCCAGCAGCTTAGGATACAGCTACGAGCAGTACTTC. The chain has TRBV7-2 and TRBJ2-7, with D unresolved. CDR3 length: 13 amino acids. V dropped 1 base and J dropped 3 bases, with 7 bases sitting between them. Germline values: CDR1 SGHTA, CDR2 FQGNSA.

This chain links TRBV5-1 with TRBJ2-5; 7 nucleotides line up with TRBD2. CDR3 length: 16 residues. The ends lost 4 bases at V and 5 bases at J; junction bases unmatched: 14. Germline CDR1 is SGHRS and CDR2 is YFSETQ. CDR3 coding DNA: TGCGCCAGCAGCCGCTTCTCTCCAGCGGGGAGGGAGACCCAGTACTTC. Translating it yields CASSRFSPAGRETQYF.

This clone has only one observation. The same CDR3 is also encoded by other DNA sequences in this sample. This chain uses TRBV19 with TRBJ1-2; D not certain. V gave up 0 bases and J gave up 6 bases, with 2 bases separating them. CDR3 length: 11 amino acids. Germline V gene sequence: CDR1 LNHDA, CDR2 SQIVND (reference sequence). This chain's CDR3 is CASSIDHGYTF. DNA of the CDR3: TGTGCCAGTAGTATAGATCATGGCTACACCTTC.

The chain combines TRBV5-4 with TRBJ2-1, with 8 bases fitting TRBD1. The CDR3 has 15 residues. CDR1 is SGHNT and CDR2 is YYREEE in the germline V gene (reference sequence). Trimming took 4 bases from V and 3 from J; bases not matched to a gene: 6. The CDR3: CASSPRQGIYNEQFF. CDR3 bases: TGTGCCAGCAGCCCCAGACAGGGGATCTACAATGAGCAGTTCTTC. The entire variable domain, with the rest obtained from reference TRBV5-4 and TRBJ2-1, is as follows: ETGVTQSPTHLIKTRGQQVTLRCSSQSGHNTVSWYQQALGQGPQFIFQYYREEENGRGNFPPRFSGLQFPNYSSELNVNALELDDSALYLCASSPRQGIYNEQFFGPGTRLTVL.

The count of this clone is one. The chain combines TRBV5-6 with TRBJ2-1; D is possibly TRBD2 (5 bases). V lost 3 bases to trimming and J lost 1 base, with 11 bases between them. The length of the CDR3 is 15 residues. Per germline, CDR1 SGHDT and CDR2 YYEEEE. DNA of the CDR3: TGTGCCAGCAGCTCCCAAGGGAGTTCCTACAATGAGCAGTTCTTC. Translated: CASSSQGSSYNEQFF.

The V call is TRBV7-8, the J call TRBJ2-7; the match to TRBD1 covers 12 bases. The CDR3 extends over 14 amino acids. Germline V gene lookup returns CDR1 SGHVS and CDR2 FQNEAQ. J gave up 6 bases and V 4 bases, and 4 bases lay outside the gene matches. Here the CDR3 reads CASSWRDRGPEQYF. CDR3 nucleotide sequence: TGTGCCAGCAGCTGGCGGGACAGGGGGCCCGAGCAGTACTTC.

The V and J genes are TRBV9 and TRBJ2-5, with 7 nucleotides matching TRBD1. This CDR3 is built from 17 residues. Germline CDR1 reads SGDLS; CDR2 reads YYNGEE. J gave up 4 bases and V 3 bases, and 15 bases lay outside the gene matches. This CDR3 is CASSERQGLVWGETQYF. In DNA, the CDR3 is TGTGCCAGCAGCGAGAGACAGGGTTTAGTTTGGGGAGAGACCCAGTACTTC.

This clone came up once. Relative to the germline gene, one junction end is altered; a read error may explain this. V and J are TRBV6-1 and TRBJ1-2; 9 bases fit TRBD1. The CDR3 totals 12 residues. The germline gives CDR1 MNHNS, CDR2 SASEGT. The CDR3 bases are TGTGCCAGCAGTGAAGAATCACTGGGACAGGGTTTC. Its protein product is CASSEESLGQGF.

The chain has TRBV29-1 and TRBJ2-7, with a possible D match to TRBD1 (6 bases). V was shortened by 6 bases and J by 0 bases, with 18 bases between the two germline ends. Germline loops: CDR1 SQVTM, CDR2 ANQGSEA. There are 15 residues in the CDR3. The CDR3 DNA is TGCAGCGTCGCGGCTCTTGGGGGCTCCTCCTACGAGCAGTACTTC. Translated, it gives CSVAALGGSSYEQYF.

The chain combines TRBV11-2 with TRBJ2-7; 7 bases agree with TRBD1. This CDR3 has 14 residues. The ends lost 5 bases at V and 4 bases at J; junction bases unmatched: 8. Germline CDR1 is SGHAT and CDR2 is FQNNGV. This CDR3 reads CASSKRDSLYEQYF. The CDR3 DNA follows: TGTGCCAGCAGCAAACGGGACAGCTTATACGAGCAGTACTTC.